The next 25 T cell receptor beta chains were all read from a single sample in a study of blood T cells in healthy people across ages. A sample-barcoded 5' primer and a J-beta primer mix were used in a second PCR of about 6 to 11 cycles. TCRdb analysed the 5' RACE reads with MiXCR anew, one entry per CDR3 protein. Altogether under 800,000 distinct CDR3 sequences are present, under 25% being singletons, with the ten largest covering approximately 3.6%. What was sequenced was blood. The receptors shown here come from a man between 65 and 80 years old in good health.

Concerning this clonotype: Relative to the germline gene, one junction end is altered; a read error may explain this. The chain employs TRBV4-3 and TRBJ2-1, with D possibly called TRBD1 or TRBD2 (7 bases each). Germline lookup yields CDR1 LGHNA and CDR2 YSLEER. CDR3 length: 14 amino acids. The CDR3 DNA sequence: TGCGCCAGCAGCCACCTCCAGGGGGAGGGTGAGCATTTCTTC. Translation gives CASSHLQGEGEHFF.

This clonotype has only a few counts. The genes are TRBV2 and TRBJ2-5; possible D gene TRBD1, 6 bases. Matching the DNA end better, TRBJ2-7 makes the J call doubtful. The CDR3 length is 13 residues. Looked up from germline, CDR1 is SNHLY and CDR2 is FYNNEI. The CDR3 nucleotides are TGTGCCAGCATTGACAGGTTCTCCTACGAGCAGTACTTC. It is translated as CASIDRFSYEQYF.

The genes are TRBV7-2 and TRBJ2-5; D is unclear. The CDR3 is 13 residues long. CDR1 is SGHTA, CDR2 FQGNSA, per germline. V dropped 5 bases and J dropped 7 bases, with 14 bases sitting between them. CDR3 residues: CASSHEDLGTQYF. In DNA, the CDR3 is TGTGCCAGCAGCCACGAGGATTTAGGGACCCAGTACTTC.

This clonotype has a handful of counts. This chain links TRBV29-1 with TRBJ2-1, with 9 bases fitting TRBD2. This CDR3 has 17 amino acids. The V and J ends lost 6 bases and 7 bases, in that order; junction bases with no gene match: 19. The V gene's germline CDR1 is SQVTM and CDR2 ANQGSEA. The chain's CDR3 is CSVRPGSWMLAGNEQFF. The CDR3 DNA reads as TGCAGCGTACGACCGGGATCCTGGATGCTAGCGGGGAATGAGCAGTTCTTC.

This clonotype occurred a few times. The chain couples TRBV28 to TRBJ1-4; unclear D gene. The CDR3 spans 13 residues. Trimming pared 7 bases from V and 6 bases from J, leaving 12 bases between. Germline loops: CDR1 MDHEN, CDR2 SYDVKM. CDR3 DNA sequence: TGTGCCAGCACGGGTTCTTGGGATGAAAAACTGTTTTTT. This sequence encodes CASTGSWDEKLFF.

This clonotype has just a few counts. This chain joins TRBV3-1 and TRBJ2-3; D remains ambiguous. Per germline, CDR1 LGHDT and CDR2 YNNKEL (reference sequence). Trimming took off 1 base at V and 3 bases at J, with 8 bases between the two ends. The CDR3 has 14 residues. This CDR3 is CASSQVPHTDTQYF. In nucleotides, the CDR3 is TGTGCCAGCAGCCAAGTCCCACATACAGATACGCAGTATTTT.

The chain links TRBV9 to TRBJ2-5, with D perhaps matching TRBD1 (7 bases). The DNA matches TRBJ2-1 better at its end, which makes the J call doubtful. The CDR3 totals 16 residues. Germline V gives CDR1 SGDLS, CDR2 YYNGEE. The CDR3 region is CASSVQGGTAYNEQFF. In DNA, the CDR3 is TGTGCCAGCAGCGTCCAGGGCGGGACAGCCTACAATGAGCAGTTCTTC.

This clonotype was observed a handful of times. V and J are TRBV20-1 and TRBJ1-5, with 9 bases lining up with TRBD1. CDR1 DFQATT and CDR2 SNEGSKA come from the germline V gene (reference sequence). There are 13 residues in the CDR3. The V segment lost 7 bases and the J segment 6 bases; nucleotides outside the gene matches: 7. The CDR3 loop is CSGGGQGSQPQHF. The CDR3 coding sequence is TGCAGTGGTGGCGGACAGGGGAGTCAGCCCCAGCATTTT.

CDR3 residues: CSARDPYGSGAYNEQFF. The DNA of the CDR3 is TGCAGTGCTAGAGATCCGTATGGTAGCGGGGCTTACAATGAGCAGTTCTTC. The V call is TRBV20-1, the J call TRBJ2-1, with 8 bases matching TRBD2. Germline CDR1 and CDR2: DFQATT and SNEGSKA (reference sequence). The CDR3 is made up of 17 amino acids. V gave up 0 bases and J gave up 4 bases; unmatched junction bases: 11.

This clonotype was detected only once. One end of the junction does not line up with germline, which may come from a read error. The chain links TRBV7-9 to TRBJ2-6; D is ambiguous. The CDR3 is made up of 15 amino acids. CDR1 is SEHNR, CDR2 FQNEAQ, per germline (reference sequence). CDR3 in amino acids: CASSQGNSEANVLTF. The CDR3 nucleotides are TGTGCCAGCAGCCAAGGGAACTCTGAGGCCAACGTCCTGACTTTC.

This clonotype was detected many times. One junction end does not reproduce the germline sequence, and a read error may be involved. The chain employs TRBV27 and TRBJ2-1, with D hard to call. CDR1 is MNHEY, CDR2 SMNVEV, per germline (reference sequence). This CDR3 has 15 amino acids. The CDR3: CASSPGRPSYNEQFF. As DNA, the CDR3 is TGCGCCAGCAGCCCCGGGCGACCCTCCTACAATGAGCAGTTCTTC.

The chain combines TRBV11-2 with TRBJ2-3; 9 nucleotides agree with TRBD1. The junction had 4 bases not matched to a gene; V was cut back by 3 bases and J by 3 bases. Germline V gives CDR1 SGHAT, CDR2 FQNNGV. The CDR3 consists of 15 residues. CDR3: CASSFSGTGTDTQYF. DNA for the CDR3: TGTGCCAGCAGCTTCTCCGGGACAGGGACAGATACGCAGTATTTT.

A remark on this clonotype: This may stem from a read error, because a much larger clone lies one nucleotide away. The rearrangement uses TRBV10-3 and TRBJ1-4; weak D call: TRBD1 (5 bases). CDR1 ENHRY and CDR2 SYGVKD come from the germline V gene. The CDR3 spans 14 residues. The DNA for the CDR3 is TGTGCCATCAGTGAGGGACAAATCGGTGAAGAACTGTTTTTT. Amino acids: CAISEGQIGEELFF.

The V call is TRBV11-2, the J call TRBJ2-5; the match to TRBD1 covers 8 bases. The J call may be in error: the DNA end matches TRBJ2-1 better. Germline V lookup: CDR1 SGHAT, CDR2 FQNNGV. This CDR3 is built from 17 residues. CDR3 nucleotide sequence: TGTGCCAGCAGCTTAGATTTGGCAGGGGGCGCTAGCAATGAGCAGTTCTTC. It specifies CASSLDLAGGASNEQFF.

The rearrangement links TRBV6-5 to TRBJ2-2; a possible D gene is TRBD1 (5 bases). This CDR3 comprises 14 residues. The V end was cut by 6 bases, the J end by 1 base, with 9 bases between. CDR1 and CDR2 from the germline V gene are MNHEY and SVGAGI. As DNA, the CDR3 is TGTGCCAGCAGGCCCGGACAGAACACCGGGGAGCTGTTTTTT. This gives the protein CASRPGQNTGELFF.

The CDR3 sequence: CASSLWDTDKDTQYF. The CDR3 DNA follows: TGCGCCAGCAGCTTGTGGGACACAGACAAAGATACGCAGTATTTT. The J gene is TRBJ2-3, the V gene TRBV5-1; D might be TRBD1 (6 bases). The V end lost 1 base, the J end lost 5 bases, and 14 bases lay between the germline ends. The CDR3 is 15 residues long. The V gene's germline CDR1 is SGHRS and CDR2 YFSETQ.

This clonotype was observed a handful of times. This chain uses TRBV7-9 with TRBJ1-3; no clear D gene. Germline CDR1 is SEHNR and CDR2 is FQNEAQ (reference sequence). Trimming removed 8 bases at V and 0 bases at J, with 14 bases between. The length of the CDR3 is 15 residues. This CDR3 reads CASVYGRNSGNTIYF. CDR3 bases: TGTGCCAGCGTCTACGGCAGGAACTCTGGAAACACCATATATTTT.

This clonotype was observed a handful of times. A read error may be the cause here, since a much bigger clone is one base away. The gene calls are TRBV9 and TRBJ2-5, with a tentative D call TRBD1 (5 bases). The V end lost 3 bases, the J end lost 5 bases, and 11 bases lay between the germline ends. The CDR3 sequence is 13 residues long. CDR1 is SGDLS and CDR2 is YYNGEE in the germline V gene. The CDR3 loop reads CASSGDSFETQYF. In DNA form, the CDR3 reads TGTGCCAGCAGCGGAGACAGCTTTGAGACCCAGTACTTC.

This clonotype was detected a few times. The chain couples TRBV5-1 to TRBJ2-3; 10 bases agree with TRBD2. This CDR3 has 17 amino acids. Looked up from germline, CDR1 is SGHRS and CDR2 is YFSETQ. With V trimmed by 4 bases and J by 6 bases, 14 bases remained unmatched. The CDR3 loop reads CASSPNSSGRAGDTQYF. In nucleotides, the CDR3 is TGCGCCAGCAGCCCCAATTCGAGCGGGAGGGCCGGGGATACGCAGTATTTT.

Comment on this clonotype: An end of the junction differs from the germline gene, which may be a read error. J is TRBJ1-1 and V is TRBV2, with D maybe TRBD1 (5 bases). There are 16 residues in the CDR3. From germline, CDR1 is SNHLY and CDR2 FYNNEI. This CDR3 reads CAGSERSTGSDTEAFF. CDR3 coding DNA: TGTGCCGGCAGTGAAAGAAGCACAGGTAGCGACACTGAAGCTTTCTTT.

The CDR3 here is CSARAALAGGYNEQFF. CDR3 nucleotides: TGCAGTGCTAGAGCCGCACTAGCGGGAGGGTACAATGAGCAGTTCTTC. The gene calls are TRBV20-1 and TRBJ2-1; TRBD2 aligns across 13 bases. J gave up 4 bases and V 1 base, and 4 bases lay outside the gene matches. Germline V lookup: CDR1 DFQATT, CDR2 SNEGSKA (reference sequence). The CDR3 runs 16 residues.

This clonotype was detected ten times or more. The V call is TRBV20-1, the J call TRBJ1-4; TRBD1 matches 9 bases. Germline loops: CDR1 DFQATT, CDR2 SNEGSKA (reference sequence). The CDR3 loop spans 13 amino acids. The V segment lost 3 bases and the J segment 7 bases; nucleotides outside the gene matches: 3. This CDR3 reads CSASGTGTEKLFF. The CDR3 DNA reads TGCAGTGCTAGCGGGACAGGGACTGAAAAACTGTTTTTT.

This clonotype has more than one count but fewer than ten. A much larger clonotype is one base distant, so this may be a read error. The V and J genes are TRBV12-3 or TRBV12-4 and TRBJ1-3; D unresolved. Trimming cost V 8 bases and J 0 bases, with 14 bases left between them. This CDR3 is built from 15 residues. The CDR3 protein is CASRSDDSSGNTIYF. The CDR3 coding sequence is TGTGCCAGCCGTTCAGACGATAGCTCTGGAAACACCATATATTTT.

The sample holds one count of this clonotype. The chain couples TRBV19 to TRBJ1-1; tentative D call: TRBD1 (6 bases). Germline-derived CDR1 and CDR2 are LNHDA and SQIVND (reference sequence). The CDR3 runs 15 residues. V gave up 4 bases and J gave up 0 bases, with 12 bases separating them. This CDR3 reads CASSKQGNLNTEAFF. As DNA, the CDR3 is TGTGCCAGTAGTAAGCAGGGGAATCTGAACACTGAAGCTTTCTTT.

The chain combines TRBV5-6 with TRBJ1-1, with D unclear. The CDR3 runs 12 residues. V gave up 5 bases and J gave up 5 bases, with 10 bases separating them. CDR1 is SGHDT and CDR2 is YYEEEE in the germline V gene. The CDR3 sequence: CASSRDLTEAFF. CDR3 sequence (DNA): TGTGCCAGCAGTCGGGATTTGACTGAAGCTTTCTTT.